The 22 T cell receptor beta chains below were found in one sample sequenced in a study of CD4 T cells in relation to SARS-CoV-2 and coronaviruses. Which antigens these TCRs recognize remains unknown. The repertoire was sequenced with immunoSEQ multiplex PCR; TCRdb's copy has only in-frame clones and lacks some. This table holds roughly 38,000 clones, nearly 85% found once. The specimen sequenced was naive CD4+ T cells from PBMCs, cultured in vitro. Subset described: naive CD4+ T cells isolated by negative enrichment. The receptors were sampled from an adult with COVID-19.

This chain links TRBV7-2 with TRBJ2-1; the match to TRBD2 covers 8 bases. The V gene's germline CDR1 is SGHTA and CDR2 FQGNSA. The CDR3 is 15 amino acids. Trimming removed 2 bases from V and 6 bases from J; junction bases left unmatched: 6. DNA of the CDR3: TGTGCCAGCAGCTTAACTGGGACTAGATCCAATGAGCAGTTCTTC. Protein sequence: CASSLTGTRSNEQFF.

The chain joins TRBV28 to TRBJ2-5; 8 bases map to TRBD1. Germline assignment: CDR1 MDHEN and CDR2 SYDVKM. Trimming at V came to 2 bases and at J to 5 bases, leaving 7 bases not matched to a gene. This CDR3 comprises 15 residues. The CDR3 sequence: CASSLRDRFSETQYF. Here the CDR3 DNA reads TGTGCCAGCAGTTTAAGGGACAGGTTTTCTGAGACCCAGTACTTC.

This clone was counted a single time. The CDR3 sequence: CASSQDPTQGALFF. The CDR3 DNA is TGTGCCAGCAGCCAAGATCCAACACAGGGCGCGCTGTTTTTT. The chain employs TRBV4-2 and TRBJ2-2; a weak D match, TRBD1 (6 bases). The V gene's germline CDR1 is LGHNA and CDR2 YNFKEQ. The CDR3 has 14 amino acids. The germline V and J ends were trimmed by 0 bases and 13 bases, with 15 bases remaining between them.

This CDR3 is CASSRPYDRVQITKPNEKLFF. Here the CDR3 DNA reads TGTGCCAGCAGCCGACCCTATGACAGGGTGCAGATCACAAAACCCAATGAAAAACTGTTTTTT. The J gene is TRBJ1-4, the V gene TRBV16, with 7 bases identical to TRBD1. V was clipped by 4 bases and J by 5 bases; unmatched bases: 25. The CDR3 runs to 21 residues. Germline lookup yields CDR1 KGHSY and CDR2 FQNENV.

CDR3 amino acids: CASSWPRDRASSSYNEQFF. As DNA, the CDR3 is TGCGCCAGCAGCTGGCCCCGGGACAGGGCTTCCAGCTCCTACAATGAGCAGTTCTTC. The chain joins TRBV5-1 to TRBJ2-1, with TRBD1 matching 9 bases. This CDR3 has 19 amino acids. Trimming removed 3 bases from V and 0 bases from J; junction bases left unmatched: 13. Per germline, CDR1 SGHRS and CDR2 YFSETQ.

The chain links TRBV6-2 or TRBV6-3 to TRBJ2-1; D gene ambiguous. Trimming removed 2 bases from V and 8 bases from J, with 13 bases in between. The germline CDR1 and CDR2 sequences are MNHEY and SVGEGT. The CDR3 runs 14 residues. CDR3 sequence: CASSYTASRDEQFF. The CDR3 nucleotides are TGTGCCAGCAGTTACACCGCCTCAAGGGATGAGCAGTTCTTC.

The rearrangement links TRBV7-2 to TRBJ2-7; a weak D match, TRBD2 (5 bases). CDR1 is SGHTA, CDR2 FQGNSA, per germline. The CDR3 sequence is 14 residues long. V lost 7 bases to trimming and J lost 2 bases, with 15 bases between them. The CDR3, as DNA: TGTGCCAGCAAGTCGGGCGGTAGCGCCTACGAGCAGTACTTC. Translated, it gives CASKSGGSAYEQYF.

The chain links TRBV30 to TRBJ1-1, with D possibly being TRBD1 (5 bases). V lost 3 bases to trimming and J lost 1 base, with 18 bases between them. This CDR3 region has 16 residues. Germline V lookup: CDR1 GTSNPN, CDR2 SVGIG (reference sequence). The DNA for the CDR3 is TGTGCCTGGAGCCCCGATAATCCCACAGGGAACACTGAAGCTTTCTTT. This codes for CAWSPDNPTGNTEAFF.

The table lists this clone with a few counts. The chain recombines TRBV30 with TRBJ1-6; tentatively, D is TRBD1 (6 bases). Trimming stripped 2 bases from V and 6 bases from J, with 11 bases between. Looked up from germline, CDR1 is GTSNPN and CDR2 is SVGIG (reference sequence). The CDR3 extends over 14 amino acids. The CDR3 DNA is TGTGCCTGGAGTTCGGGGGCAGGTAATTCACCCCTCCACTTT. Translation gives CAWSSGAGNSPLHF.

The chain is built from TRBV19 and TRBJ1-5, with D perhaps matching TRBD1 (6 bases). The CDR3 runs 17 residues. Trimming removed 7 bases from V and 0 bases from J, with 19 bases in between. CDR1 and CDR2 from the germline V gene are LNHDA and SQIVND (reference sequence). For the CDR3, the DNA is TGTGCCAGTACCTGGGGGCGTGATGGCACTAGCAATCAGCCCCAGCATTTT. Its protein product is CASTWGRDGTSNQPQHF.

The chain joins TRBV4-1 to TRBJ2-1; D is perhaps TRBD1 (5 bases). Germline CDR1 MGHRA, CDR2 YSYEKL. The CDR3 has 14 residues. Trimming pared 5 bases from V and 5 bases from J, leaving 13 bases between. The CDR3 sequence is CASSTLPRDNEQFF. CDR3 nucleotides: TGCGCCAGCAGCACCTTACCCAGGGACAATGAGCAGTTCTTC.

The rearrangement uses TRBV2 and TRBJ2-1; TRBD2 matches 7 bases. The CDR3 is 11 residues long. Germline CDR1 SNHLY, CDR2 FYNNEI. The junction had 3 bases not matched to a gene; V was cut back by 6 bases and J by 10 bases. The chain's CDR3 is CASRSGDEQFF. DNA of the CDR3: TGTGCCAGCAGGAGCGGGGACGAGCAGTTCTTC.

This clone was picked up a small number of times. This chain connects TRBV12-3 or TRBV12-4 to TRBJ1-1; 9 nucleotides line up with TRBD1. V shed 0 bases and J 7 bases; nucleotides not matched to a gene: 0. The CDR3 length is 13 residues. The CDR3 DNA reads as TGTGCCAGCAGTTTAGCGGGACAGGGTGAAGCTTTCTTT. Amino acid sequence: CASSLAGQGEAFF.

The chain couples TRBV12-3 or TRBV12-4 to TRBJ1-5; D possibly corresponds to TRBD1 (6 bases). This CDR3 comprises 13 residues. Trimming left V 5 bases short and J 4 bases short, with 9 bases between. The CDR3 loop is CASSSRGNQPQHF. The CDR3, as DNA: TGTGCCAGCAGTAGCAGGGGAAATCAGCCCCAGCATTTT.

The chain joins TRBV11-2 to TRBJ2-7; a weak D match, TRBD2 (5 bases). The CDR3 is 15 residues long. V gave up 1 base and J gave up 3 bases, with 13 bases separating them. Per germline, CDR1 SGHAT and CDR2 FQNNGV. In DNA, the CDR3 is TGTGCCAGCAGCTTAGGCCAGTGGGCGGGCTACGAGCAGTACTTC. This gives the protein CASSLGQWAGYEQYF.

The genes are TRBV24-1 and TRBJ2-1, with 13 nucleotides matching TRBD2. The J segment lost 0 bases and the V segment lost 4 bases, leaving 8 bases of the junction unmatched. The CDR3 extends over 19 amino acids. Germline CDR1 reads KGHDR; CDR2 reads SFDVKD. In nucleotides, the CDR3 is TGTGCCACCAGTGACCGGGGACTAGCGGGACCCCCCTCCTACAATGAGCAGTTCTTC. This translates into CATSDRGLAGPPSYNEQFF.

Here the CDR3 reads CASSFLGQGEDGYTF. CDR3 coding DNA: TGTGCCAGCAGTTTTTTAGGACAGGGGGAGGATGGCTACACCTTC. The rearrangement joins TRBV28 to TRBJ1-2; 10 nucleotides agree with TRBD1. Trimming at V came to 3 bases and at J to 6 bases, leaving 7 bases not matched to a gene. This CDR3 contains 15 residues. Germline V lookup: CDR1 MDHEN, CDR2 SYDVKM.

The chain employs TRBV29-1 and TRBJ2-3; D is unresolved. The CDR3 has 16 amino acids. Trimming removed 0 bases from V and 0 bases from J, with 13 bases in between. The germline CDR1 and CDR2 sequences are SQVTM and ANQGSEA. CDR3 in DNA: TGCAGCGTTGAAGATCGGGTCAGAAAGAGCACAGATACGCAGTATTTT. Protein sequence: CSVEDRVRKSTDTQYF.

The chain has TRBV11-2 and TRBJ1-2, with TRBD1 matching 7 bases. Germline V gives CDR1 SGHAT, CDR2 FQNNGV. Unmatched junction bases numbered 8, after V lost 1 base and J lost 6 bases. The CDR3 totals 15 residues. The CDR3 region is CASSLALTGLHGYTF. CDR3 nucleotides: TGTGCCAGCAGCTTAGCCCTGACAGGGCTCCATGGCTACACCTTC.

The rearrangement uses TRBV12-3 or TRBV12-4 and TRBJ1-2; 8 nucleotides line up with TRBD1. This CDR3 is 13 amino acids long. Trimming removed 7 bases from V and 7 bases from J; junction bases left unmatched: 8. CDR3 in DNA: TGTGCCAGCACCCCCTTAGACAGGGGTGGCTACACCTTC. This codes for CASTPLDRGGYTF.

J is TRBJ1-5 and V is TRBV28, with TRBD1 identical over 9 bases. The CDR3 runs 16 residues. The ends lost 2 bases at V and 7 bases at J; junction bases unmatched: 9. Per the germline V gene, CDR1 is MDHEN and CDR2 is SYDVKM. The CDR3 loop reads CASSLPGTGSGQPQHF. The CDR3 bases are TGTGCCAGCAGTTTACCCGGGACAGGGTCTGGACAGCCCCAGCATTTT.

The chain links TRBV6-6 to TRBJ1-6; weak D call: TRBD1 (5 bases). Germline V gene data show CDR1 as MNHNY and CDR2 as SVGAGI (reference sequence). V was cut by 6 bases and J by 4 bases, with 10 bases left in between. This CDR3 is built from 14 residues. The CDR3 DNA follows: TGTGCCAGCAGGGGGGGGGAGTATAATTCACCCCTCCACTTT. Its translation is CASRGGEYNSPLHF.